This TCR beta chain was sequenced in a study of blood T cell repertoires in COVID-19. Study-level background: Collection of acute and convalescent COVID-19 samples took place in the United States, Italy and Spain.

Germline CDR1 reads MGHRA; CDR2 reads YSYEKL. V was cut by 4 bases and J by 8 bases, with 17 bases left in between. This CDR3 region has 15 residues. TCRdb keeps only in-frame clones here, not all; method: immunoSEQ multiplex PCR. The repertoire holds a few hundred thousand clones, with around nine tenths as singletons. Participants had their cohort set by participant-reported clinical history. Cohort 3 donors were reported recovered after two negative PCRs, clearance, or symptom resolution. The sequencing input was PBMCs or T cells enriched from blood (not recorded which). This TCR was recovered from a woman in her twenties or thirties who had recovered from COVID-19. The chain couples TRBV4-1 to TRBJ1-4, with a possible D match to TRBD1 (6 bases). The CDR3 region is CASSRGTGSGEKLFF. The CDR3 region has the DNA TGCGCCAGCAGCCGAGGCACAGGGAGTGGCGAAAAACTGTTTTTT.